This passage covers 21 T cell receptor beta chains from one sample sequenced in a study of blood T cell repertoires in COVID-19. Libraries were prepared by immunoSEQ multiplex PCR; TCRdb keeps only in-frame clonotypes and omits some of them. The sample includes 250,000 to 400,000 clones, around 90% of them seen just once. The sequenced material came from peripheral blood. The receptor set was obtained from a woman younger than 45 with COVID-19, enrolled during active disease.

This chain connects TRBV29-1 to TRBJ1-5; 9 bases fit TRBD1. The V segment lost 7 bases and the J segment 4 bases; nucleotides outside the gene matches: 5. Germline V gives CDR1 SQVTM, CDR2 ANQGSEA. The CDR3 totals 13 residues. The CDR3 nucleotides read TGCAGCGCCCGGACAGGGGAAAATCAGCCCCAGCATTTT. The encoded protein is CSARTGENQPQHF.

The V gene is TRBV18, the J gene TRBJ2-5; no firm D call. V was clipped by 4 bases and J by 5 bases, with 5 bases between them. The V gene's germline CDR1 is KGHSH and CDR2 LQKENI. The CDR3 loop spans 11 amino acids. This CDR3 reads CASSRGETQYF. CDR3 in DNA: TGTGCCAGCTCACGTGGCGAGACCCAGTACTTC.

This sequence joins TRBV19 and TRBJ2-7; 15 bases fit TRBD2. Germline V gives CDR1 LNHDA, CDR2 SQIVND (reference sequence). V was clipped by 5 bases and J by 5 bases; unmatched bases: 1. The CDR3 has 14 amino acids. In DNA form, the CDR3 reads TGTGCCAGTAGTGGACTAGCGGGAGGGAACGAGCAGTACTTC. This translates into CASSGLAGGNEQYF. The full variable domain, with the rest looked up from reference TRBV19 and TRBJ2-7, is DGGITQSPKYLFRKEGQNVTLSCEQNLNHDAMYWYRQDPGQGLRLIYYSQIVNDFQKGDIAEGYSVSREKKESFPLTVTSAQKNPTAFYLCASSGLAGGNEQYFGPGTRLTVT.

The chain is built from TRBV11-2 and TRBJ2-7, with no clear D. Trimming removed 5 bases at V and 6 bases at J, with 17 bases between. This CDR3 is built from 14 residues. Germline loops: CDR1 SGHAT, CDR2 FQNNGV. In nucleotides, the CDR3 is TGTGCCAGCAGCAGCCAACGAGTTATTGGCGAGCAGTACTTC. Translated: CASSSQRVIGEQYF.

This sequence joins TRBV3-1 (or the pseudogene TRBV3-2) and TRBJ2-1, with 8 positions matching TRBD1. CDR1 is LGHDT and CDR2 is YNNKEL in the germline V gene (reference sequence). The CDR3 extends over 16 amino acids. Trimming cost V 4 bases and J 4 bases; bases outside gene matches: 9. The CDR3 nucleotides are TGTGCCAGCAGCCCCCGGACAGGGAGTAAGTACAATGAGCAGTTCTTC. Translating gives CASSPRTGSKYNEQFF.

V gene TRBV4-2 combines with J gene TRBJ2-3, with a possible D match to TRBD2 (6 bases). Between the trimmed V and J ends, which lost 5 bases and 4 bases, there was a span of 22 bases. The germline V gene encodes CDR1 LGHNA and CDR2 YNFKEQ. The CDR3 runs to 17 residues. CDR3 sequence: CASSGRSGVPTADTQYF. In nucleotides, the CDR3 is TGTGCCAGCAGCGGTCGTTCGGGAGTACCCACCGCAGATACGCAGTATTTT.

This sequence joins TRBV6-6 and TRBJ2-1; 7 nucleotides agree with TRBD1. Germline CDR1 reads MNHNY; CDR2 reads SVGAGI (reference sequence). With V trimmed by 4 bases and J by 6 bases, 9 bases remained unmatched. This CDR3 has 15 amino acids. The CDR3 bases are TGTGCCAGCAGTTTTCAGGGGGACGCCTTCAATGAGCAGTTCTTC. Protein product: CASSFQGDAFNEQFF.

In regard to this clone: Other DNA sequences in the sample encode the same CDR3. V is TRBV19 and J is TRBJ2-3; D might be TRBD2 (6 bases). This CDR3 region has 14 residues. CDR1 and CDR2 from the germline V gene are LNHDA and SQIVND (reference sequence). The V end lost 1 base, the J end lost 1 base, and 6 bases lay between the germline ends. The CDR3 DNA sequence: TGTGCCAGTAGTATAGGGGGGGGCACAGATACGCAGTATTTT. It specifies CASSIGGGTDTQYF.

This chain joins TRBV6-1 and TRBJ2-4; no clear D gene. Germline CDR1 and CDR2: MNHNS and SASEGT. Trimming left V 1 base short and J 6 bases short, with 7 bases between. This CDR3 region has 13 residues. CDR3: CASSEDGGNIQYF. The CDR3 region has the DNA TGTGCCAGCAGTGAAGACGGCGGAAACATTCAGTACTTC.

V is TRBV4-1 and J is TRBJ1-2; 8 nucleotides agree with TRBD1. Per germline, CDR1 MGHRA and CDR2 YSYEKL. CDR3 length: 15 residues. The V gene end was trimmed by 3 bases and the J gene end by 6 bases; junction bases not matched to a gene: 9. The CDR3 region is CASSHRQGTTDGYTF. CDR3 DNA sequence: TGCGCCAGCAGCCACCGACAGGGGACGACGGATGGCTACACCTTC.

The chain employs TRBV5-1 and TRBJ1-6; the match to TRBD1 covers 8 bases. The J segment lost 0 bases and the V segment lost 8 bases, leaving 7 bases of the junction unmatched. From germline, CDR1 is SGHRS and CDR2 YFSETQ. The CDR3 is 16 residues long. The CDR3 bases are TGCGCCAGTCGGGACAGGCGAAGCTCCTATAATTCACCCCTCCACTTT. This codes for CASRDRRSSYNSPLHF. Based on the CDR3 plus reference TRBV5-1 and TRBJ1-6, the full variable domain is KAGVTQTPRYLIKTRGQQVTLSCSPISGHRSVSWYQQTPGQGLQFLFEYFSETQRNKGNFPGRFSGRQFSNSRSEMNVSTLELGDSALYLCASRDRRSSYNSPLHFGNGTRLTVT.

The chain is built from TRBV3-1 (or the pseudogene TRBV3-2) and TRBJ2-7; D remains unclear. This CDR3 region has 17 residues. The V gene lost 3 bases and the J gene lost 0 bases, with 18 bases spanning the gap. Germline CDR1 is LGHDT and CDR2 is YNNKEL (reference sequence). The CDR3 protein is CASSHLSTAQSSYEQYF. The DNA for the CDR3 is TGTGCCAGCAGCCACCTAAGCACCGCCCAAAGCTCCTACGAGCAGTACTTC.

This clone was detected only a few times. CDR3 region: CASSLVRGRTEAFF. As DNA, the CDR3 is TGTGCCAGCAGCTTGGTTAGGGGTAGGACTGAAGCTTTCTTT. The chain joins TRBV5-5 to TRBJ1-1; D is perhaps TRBD1 (5 bases). Germline CDR1 reads SGHKS; CDR2 reads YYEKEE (reference sequence). V was pared by 0 bases and J by 5 bases, with 11 bases between. The CDR3 runs 14 residues.

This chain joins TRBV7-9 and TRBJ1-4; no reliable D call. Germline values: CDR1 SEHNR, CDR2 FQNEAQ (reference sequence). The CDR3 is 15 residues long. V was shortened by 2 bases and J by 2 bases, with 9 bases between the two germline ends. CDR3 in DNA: TGTGCCAGCAGCTTATTTACACCGACTAATGAAAAACTGTTTTTT. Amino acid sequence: CASSLFTPTNEKLFF.

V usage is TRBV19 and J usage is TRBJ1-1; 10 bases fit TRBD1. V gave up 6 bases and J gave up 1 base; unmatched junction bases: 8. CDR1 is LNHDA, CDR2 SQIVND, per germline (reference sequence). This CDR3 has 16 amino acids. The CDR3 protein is CASSLTGGRANTEAFF. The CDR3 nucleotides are TGTGCCAGTAGCCTGACAGGGGGCAGGGCGAACACTGAAGCTTTCTTT. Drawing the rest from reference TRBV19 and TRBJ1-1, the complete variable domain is DGGITQSPKYLFRKEGQNVTLSCEQNLNHDAMYWYRQDPGQGLRLIYYSQIVNDFQKGDIAEGYSVSREKKESFPLTVTSAQKNPTAFYLCASSLTGGRANTEAFFGQGTRLTVV.

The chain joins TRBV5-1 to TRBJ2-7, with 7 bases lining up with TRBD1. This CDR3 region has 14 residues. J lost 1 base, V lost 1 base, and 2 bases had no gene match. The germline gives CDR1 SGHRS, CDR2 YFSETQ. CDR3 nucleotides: TGCGCCAGCAGCTTGAACAGGGGTTCCTACGAGCAGTACTTC. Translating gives CASSLNRGSYEQYF.

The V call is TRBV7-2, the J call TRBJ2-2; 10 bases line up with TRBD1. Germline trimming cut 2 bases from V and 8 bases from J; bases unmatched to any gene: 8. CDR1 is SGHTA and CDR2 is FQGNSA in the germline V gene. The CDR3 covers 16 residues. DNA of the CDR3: TGTGCCAGCAGCTTAAATCCTGGACAGGGGGTAGGGGAGCTGTTTTTT. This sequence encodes CASSLNPGQGVGELFF.

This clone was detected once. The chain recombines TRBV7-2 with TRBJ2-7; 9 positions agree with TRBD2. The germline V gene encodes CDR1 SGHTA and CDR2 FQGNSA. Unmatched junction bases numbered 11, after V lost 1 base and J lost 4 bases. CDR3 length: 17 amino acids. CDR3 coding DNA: TGTGCCAGCAGCTTAGAGGGGTGGGCTAGCGGGAATTACGAGCAGTACTTC. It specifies CASSLEGWASGNYEQYF.

CDR3 sequence: CASSLETGQAFF. CDR3 coding DNA: TGTGCCAGCAGCTTAGAGACAGGGCAAGCTTTCTTT. The J gene is TRBJ1-1, the V gene TRBV11-3, with 7 bases that match TRBD1. Germline V gene data show CDR1 as SGHNT and CDR2 as YENEEA. V shed 0 bases, J shed 9 bases, and the junction held 1 base outside the gene matches. The CDR3 loop spans 12 amino acids. Variable domain in full (rest from reference TRBV11-3 and TRBJ1-1): EAGVVQSPRYKIIEKKQPVAFWCNPISGHNTLYWYLQNLGQGPELLIRYENEEAVDDSQLPKDRFSAERLKGVDSTLKIQPAELGDSAVYLCASSLETGQAFFGQGTRLTVV.

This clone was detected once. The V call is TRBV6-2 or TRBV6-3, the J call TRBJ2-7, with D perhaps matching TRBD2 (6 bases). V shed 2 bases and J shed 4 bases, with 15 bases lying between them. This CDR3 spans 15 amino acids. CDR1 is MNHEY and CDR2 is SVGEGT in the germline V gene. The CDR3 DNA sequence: TGTGCCAGCAGTTACGAAAGGACTAAAAATTACGAGCAGTACTTC. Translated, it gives CASSYERTKNYEQYF.

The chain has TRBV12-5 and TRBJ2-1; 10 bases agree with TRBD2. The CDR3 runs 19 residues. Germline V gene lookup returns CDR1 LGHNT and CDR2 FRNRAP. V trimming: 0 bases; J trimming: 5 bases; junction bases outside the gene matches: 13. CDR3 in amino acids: CASGLVWGLLAGRHNEQFF. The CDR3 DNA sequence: TGTGCTAGTGGTTTGGTATGGGGCTTACTAGCGGGACGCCACAATGAGCAGTTCTTC. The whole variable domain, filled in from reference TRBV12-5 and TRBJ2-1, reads DARVTQTPRHKVTEMGQEVTMRCQPILGHNTVFWYRQTMMQGLELLAYFRNRAPLDDSGMPKDRFSAEMPDATLATLKIQPSEPRDSAVYFCASGLVWGLLAGRHNEQFFGPGTRLTVL.